This TCR beta chain was identified in a study of blood T cell repertoires in COVID-19. As for the study in general: Sources were T cells, B-cell-depleted T cells, or PBMCs; the material itself was cDNA or gDNA.

The ends were cut back, 5 bases at V and 4 bases at J, with 11 bases in the middle. CDR1 and CDR2 (germline): LGHNA, YSLEER. The CDR3 loop spans 13 amino acids. Assay: immunoSEQ multiplex PCR; the TCRdb copy retains only in-frame clones and omits some. The sample lists approximately 330,000 clones, 80% to 90% occurring once. In terms of age and location, participants ranged from roughly 18 to 100 years and lived in about two dozen US areas. The TCR sequence derives from a woman aged 40-49 years with acute COVID-19. The sequencing sample was made of PBMCs or T cells enriched from blood (not recorded which). The chain carries TRBV4-3 and TRBJ1-1; possibly TRBD1 for D (5 bases). The CDR3 sequence: CASSSRGGTEAFF. The CDR3, as DNA: TGCGCCAGCAGCTCCCGCGGGGGCACTGAAGCTTTCTTT.